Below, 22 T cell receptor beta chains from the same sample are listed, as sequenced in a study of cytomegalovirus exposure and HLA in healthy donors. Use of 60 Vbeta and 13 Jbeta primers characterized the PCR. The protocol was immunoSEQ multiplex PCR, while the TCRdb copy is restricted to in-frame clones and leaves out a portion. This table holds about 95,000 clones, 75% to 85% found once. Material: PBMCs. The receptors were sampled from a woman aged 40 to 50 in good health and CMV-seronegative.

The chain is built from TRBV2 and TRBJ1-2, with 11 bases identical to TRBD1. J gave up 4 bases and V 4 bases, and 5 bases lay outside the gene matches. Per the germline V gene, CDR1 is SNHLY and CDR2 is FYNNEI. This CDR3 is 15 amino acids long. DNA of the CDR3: TGTGCCAGCAGTGTCGAGGACAGGGGGCCCTATGGCTACACCTTC. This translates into CASSVEDRGPYGYTF. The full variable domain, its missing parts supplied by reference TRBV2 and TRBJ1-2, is EPEVTQTPSHQVTQMGQEVILRCVPISNHLYFYWYRQILGQKVEFLVSFYNNEISEKSEIFDDQFSVERPDGSNFTLKIRSTKLEDSAMYFCASSVEDRGPYGYTFGSGTRLTVV.

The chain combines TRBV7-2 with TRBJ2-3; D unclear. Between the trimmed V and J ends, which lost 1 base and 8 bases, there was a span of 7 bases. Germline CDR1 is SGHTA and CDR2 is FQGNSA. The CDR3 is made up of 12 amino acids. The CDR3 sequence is CASSLVSRTQYF. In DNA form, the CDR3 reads TGTGCCAGCAGCTTAGTTTCCCGTACGCAGTATTTT. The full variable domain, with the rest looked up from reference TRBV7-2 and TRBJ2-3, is GAGVSQSPSNKVTEKGKDVELRCDPISGHTALYWYRQSLGQGLEFLIYFQGNSAPDKSGLPSDRFSAERTGGSVSTLTIQRTQQEDSAVYLCASSLVSRTQYFGPGTRLTVL.

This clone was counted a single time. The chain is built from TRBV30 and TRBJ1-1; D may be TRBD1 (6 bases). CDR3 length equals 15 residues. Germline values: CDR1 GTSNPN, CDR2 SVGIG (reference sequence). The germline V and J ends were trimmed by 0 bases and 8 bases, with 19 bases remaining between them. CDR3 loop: CAWSVLRGPGAEAFF. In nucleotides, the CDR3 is TGTGCCTGGAGTGTACTTCGTGGGCCAGGGGCCGAAGCTTTCTTT.

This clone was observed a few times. In nucleotides, the CDR3 is TGTGCCAGCAGCCCTGGACAGATATCTGCTGAGCAGTTCTTC. Its protein product is CASSPGQISAEQFF. This chain connects TRBV7-3 to TRBJ2-1, with D possibly matching TRBD1 (6 bases). The germline V gene has CDR1 SGHTA and CDR2 FQGTGA. Between the trimmed V and J ends, which lost 5 bases and 9 bases, there was a span of 17 bases. The CDR3 runs 14 residues.

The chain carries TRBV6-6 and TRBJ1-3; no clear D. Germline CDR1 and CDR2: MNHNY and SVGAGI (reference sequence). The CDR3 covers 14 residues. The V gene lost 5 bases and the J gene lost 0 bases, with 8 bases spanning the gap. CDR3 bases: TGTGCCAGCAGTCTAAGTAGCTCTGGAAACACCATATATTTT. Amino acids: CASSLSSSGNTIYF.

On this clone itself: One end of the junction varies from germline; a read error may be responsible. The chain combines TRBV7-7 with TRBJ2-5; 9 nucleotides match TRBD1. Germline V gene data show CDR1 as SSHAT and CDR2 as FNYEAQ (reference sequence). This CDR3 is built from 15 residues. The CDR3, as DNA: TGTGCTAGCAACTCCCGGAACAGGGGGCCAGAGACCCAGTACTTC. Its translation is CASNSRNRGPETQYF.

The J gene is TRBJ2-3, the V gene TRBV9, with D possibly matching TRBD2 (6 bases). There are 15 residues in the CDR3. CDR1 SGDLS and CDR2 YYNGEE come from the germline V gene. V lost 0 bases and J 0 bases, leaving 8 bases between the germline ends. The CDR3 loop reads CASSVGGISTDTQYF. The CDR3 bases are TGTGCCAGCAGCGTAGGCGGGATAAGCACAGATACGCAGTATTTT.

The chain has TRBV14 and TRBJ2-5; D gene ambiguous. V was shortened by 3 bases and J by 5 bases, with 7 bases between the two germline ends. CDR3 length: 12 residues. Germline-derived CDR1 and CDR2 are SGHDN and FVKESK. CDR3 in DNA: TGTGCCAGCAGCCACGTCCTTGAGACCCAGTACTTC. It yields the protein CASSHVLETQYF.

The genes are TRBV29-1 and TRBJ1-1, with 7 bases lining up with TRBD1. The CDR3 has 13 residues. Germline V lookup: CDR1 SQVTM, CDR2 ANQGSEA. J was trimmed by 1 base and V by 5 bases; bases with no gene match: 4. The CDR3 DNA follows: TGCAGCGTTCCCGACAGGGCGAACACTGAAGCTTTCTTT. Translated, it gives CSVPDRANTEAFF.

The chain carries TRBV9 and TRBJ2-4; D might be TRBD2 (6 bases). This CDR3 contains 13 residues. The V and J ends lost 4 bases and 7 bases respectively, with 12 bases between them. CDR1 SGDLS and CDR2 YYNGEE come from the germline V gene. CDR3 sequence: CASSMGGINIQYF. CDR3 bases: TGTGCCAGCAGCATGGGAGGTATTAACATTCAGTACTTC.

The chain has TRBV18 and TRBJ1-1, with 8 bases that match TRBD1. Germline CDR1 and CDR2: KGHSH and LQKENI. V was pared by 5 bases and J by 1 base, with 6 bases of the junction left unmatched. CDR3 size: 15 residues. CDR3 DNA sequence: TGTGCCAGCTCAACTAACAGGGGGGGGAACACTGAAGCTTTCTTT. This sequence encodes CASSTNRGGNTEAFF.

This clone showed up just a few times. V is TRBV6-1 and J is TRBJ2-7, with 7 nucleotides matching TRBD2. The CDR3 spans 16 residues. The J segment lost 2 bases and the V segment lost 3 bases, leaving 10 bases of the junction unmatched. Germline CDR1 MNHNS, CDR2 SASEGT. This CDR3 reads CASSEGWASGPYEQYF. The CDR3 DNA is TGTGCCAGCAGTGAGGGTTGGGCTAGCGGCCCCTACGAGCAGTACTTC.

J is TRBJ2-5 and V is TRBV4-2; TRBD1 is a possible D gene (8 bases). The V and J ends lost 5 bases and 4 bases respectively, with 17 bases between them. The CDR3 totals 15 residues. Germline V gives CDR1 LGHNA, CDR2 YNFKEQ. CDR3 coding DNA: TGTGCCAGCAGCTTTGCGGACAGGGAGGGAGAGACCCAGTACTTC. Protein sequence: CASSFADREGETQYF.

CDR3 protein: CASSQKDRGGNTIYF. Written as DNA, the CDR3 is TGTGCCAGCAGCCAGAAGGACAGGGGTGGAAACACCATATATTTT. V gene TRBV4-2 combines with J gene TRBJ1-3, with 9 bases aligning to TRBD1. Germline loops: CDR1 LGHNA, CDR2 YNFKEQ. The CDR3 is made up of 15 amino acids. J lost 3 bases, V lost 3 bases, and 3 bases had no gene match.

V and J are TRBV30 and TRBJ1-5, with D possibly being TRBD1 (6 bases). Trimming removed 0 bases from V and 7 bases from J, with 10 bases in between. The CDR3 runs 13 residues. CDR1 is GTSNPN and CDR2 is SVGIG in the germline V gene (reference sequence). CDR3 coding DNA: TGTGCCTGGAGTGTGGACAGACAGCAGCCCCAGCATTTT. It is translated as CAWSVDRQQPQHF.

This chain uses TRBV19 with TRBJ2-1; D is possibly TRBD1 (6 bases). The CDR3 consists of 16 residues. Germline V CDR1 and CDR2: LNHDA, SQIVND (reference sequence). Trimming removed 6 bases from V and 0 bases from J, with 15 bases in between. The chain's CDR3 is CASRPHRDSSYNEQFF. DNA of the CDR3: TGTGCCAGTAGACCACACAGGGATAGCTCCTACAATGAGCAGTTCTTC.

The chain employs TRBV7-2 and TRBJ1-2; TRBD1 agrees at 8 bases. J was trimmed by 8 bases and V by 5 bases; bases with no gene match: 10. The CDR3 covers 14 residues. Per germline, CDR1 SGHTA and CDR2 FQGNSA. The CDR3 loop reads CASSGDRSGRGYTF. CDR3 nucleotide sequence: TGTGCCAGCAGCGGGGACAGGAGCGGGCGCGGCTACACCTTC.

CDR3 residues: CASSPEGRADSPLHF. CDR3 coding DNA: TGTGCCAGCAGCCCAGAAGGCAGGGCGGATTCACCCCTCCACTTT. The chain joins TRBV4-2 to TRBJ1-6, with D possibly matching TRBD1 (5 bases). The germline gives CDR1 LGHNA, CDR2 YNFKEQ. Trimming removed 4 bases from V and 8 bases from J, with 15 bases in between. The CDR3 is 15 residues long.

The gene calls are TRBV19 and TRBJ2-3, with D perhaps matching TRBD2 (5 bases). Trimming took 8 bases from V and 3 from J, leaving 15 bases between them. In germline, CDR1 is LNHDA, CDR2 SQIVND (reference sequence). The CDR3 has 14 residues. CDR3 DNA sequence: TGTGCCAGTTGGGAGTCGTACAGTACAGATACGCAGTATTTT. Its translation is CASWESYSTDTQYF.

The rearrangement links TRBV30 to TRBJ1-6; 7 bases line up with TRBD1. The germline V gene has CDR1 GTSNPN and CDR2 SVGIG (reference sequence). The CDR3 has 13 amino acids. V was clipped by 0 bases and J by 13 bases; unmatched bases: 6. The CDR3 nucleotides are TGTGCCTGGAGTGTAGAGACAGGGTCGCCCCTCCACTTT. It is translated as CAWSVETGSPLHF.

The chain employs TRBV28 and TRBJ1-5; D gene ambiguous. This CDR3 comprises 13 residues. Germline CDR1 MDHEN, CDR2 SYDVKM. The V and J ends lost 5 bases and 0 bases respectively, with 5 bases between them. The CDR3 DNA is TGTGCCAGCAGTCCCTATAGCAATCAGCCCCAGCATTTT. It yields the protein CASSPYSNQPQHF. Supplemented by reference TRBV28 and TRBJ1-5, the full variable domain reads DVKVTQSSRYLVKRTGEKVFLECVQDMDHENMFWYRQDPGLGLRLIYFSYDVKMKEKGDIPEGYSVSREKKERFSLILESASTNQTSMYLCASSPYSNQPQHFGDGTRLSIL.

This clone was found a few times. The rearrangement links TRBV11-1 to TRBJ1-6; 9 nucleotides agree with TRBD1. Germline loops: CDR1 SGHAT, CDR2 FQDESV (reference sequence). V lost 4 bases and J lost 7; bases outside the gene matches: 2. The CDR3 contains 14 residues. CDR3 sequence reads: CASSSGQGNSPLHF. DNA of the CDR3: TGTGCCAGCAGCTCGGGACAGGGAAATTCACCCCTCCACTTT.